The clone carrying this TCR beta chain appeared many times. Its antigen remains unknown. These data belong to a study of T cells in Graves' hyperthyroidism and ophthalmopathy. Study-wide points: A model of 13 V-J features distinguished ophthalmopathy from stable hyperthyroidism. Blood samples included most of the expanded thyroid clonotypes exceeding 0.001.

Absence of ophthalmopathy progression within 18 months defined stable Graves' hyperthyroidism. Exclusion of patients followed from uncontrolled infection, other autoimmune disease, pregnancy or lactation. Amplification yielded TCR beta CDR3 regions, with RNA transcripts as the source. HTBI primers were employed in a first-round RT-PCR of the TCR CDR3. TCRdb fed the multiplex PCR reads into MiXCR, producing one record per CDR3 protein. The sample yields a few hundred thousand distinct CDR3 sequences, about 19% seen once. Material for sequencing was blood. This clonotype originated in a woman between 18 and 30 years old with Graves' hyperthyroidism.

The CDR3 here is CASSVPGQGRETQYF. The CDR3 DNA reads as TGTGCCAGCAGCGTACCGGGACAGGGCCGGGAGACCCAGTACTTC. This chain connects TRBV5-5 to TRBJ2-5, with 9 bases matching TRBD1. V lost 4 bases and J lost 5; bases outside the gene matches: 9. The CDR3 covers 15 residues. Germline V CDR1 and CDR2: SGHKS, YYEKEE (reference sequence). The entire variable domain, with the rest obtained from reference TRBV5-5 and TRBJ2-5, is as follows: DAGVTQSPTHLIKTRGQQVTLRCSPISGHKSVSWYQQVLGQGPQFIFQYYEKEERGRGNFPDRFSARQFPNYSSELNVNALLLGDSALYLCASSVPGQGRETQYFGPGTRLLVL.